This T cell receptor (beta chain) was retrieved from a study of T cells after somatic rescue of genetic block. Profiling relied on immunoSEQ multiplex PCR, and the TCRdb table lists in-frame clones only, not all of them. This table holds 100,000 to 120,000 clones, about 89% found once. Unmatched junction bases numbered 6, after V lost 4 bases and J lost 4 bases. Germline V gene data show CDR1 as KGHSH and CDR2 as LQKENI. This CDR3 has 14 residues. The specimen was peripheral blood mononuclear cells (PBMCs). The gene calls are TRBV18 and TRBJ1-2, with 7 bases that match TRBD1. The source of this sequence is a woman aged 18-29 years. The CDR3: CASSLGTVLYGYTF. The CDR3 DNA is TGTGCCAGCTCACTTGGGACAGTCCTCTATGGCTACACCTTC.